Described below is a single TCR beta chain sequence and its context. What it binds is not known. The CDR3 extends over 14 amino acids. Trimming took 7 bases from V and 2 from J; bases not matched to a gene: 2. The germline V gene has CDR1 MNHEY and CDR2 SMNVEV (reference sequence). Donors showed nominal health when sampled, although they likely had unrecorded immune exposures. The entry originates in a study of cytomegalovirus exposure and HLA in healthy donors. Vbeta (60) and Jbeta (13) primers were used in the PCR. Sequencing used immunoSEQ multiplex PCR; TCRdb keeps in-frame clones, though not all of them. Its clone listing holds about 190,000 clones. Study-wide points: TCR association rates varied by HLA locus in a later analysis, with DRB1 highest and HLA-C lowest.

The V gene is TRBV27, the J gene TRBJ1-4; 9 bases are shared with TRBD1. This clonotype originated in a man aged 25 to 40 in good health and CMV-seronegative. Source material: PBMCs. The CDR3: CASKGTGTNEKLFF. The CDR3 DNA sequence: TGTGCCAGCAAGGGGACAGGGACTAATGAAAAACTGTTTTTT.